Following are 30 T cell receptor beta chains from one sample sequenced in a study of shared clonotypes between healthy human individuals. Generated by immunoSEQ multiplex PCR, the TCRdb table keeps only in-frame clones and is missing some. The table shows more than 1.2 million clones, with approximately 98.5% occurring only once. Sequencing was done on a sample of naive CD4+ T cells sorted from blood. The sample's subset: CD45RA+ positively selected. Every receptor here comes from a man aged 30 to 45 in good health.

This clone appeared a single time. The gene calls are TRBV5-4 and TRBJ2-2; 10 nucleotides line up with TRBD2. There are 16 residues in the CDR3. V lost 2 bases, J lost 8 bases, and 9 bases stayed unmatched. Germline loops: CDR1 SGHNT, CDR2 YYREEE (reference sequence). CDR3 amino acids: CASSFATGLAVGELFF. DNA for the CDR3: TGTGCCAGCAGCTTTGCCACCGGACTAGCGGTAGGGGAGCTGTTTTTT.

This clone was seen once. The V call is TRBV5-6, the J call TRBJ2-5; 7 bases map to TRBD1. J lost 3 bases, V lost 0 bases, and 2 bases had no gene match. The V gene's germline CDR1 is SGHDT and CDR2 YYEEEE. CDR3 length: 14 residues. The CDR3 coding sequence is TGTGCCAGCAGCTTGGCCGGACAGGAAGAGACCCAGTACTTC. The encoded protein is CASSLAGQEETQYF.

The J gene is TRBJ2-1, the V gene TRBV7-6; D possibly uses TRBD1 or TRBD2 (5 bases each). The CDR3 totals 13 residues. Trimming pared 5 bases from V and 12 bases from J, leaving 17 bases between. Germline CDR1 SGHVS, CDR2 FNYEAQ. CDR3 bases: TGTGCCAGCAGCCCTCAGGGTGGGACGAGGCAGTTCTTC. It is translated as CASSPQGGTRQFF.

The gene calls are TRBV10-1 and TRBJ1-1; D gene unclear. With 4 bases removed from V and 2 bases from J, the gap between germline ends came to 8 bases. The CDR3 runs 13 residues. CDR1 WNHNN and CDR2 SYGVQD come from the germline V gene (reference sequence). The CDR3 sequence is CASSVKVNTEAFF. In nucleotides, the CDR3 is TGCGCCAGCAGTGTCAAGGTTAACACTGAAGCTTTCTTT.

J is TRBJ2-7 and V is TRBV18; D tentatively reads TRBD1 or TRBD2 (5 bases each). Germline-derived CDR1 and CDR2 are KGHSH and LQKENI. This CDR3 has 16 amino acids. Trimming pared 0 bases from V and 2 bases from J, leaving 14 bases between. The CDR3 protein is CASSPPAGLGPYEQYF. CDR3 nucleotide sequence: TGTGCCAGCTCACCACCCGCAGGATTGGGACCCTACGAGCAGTACTTC.

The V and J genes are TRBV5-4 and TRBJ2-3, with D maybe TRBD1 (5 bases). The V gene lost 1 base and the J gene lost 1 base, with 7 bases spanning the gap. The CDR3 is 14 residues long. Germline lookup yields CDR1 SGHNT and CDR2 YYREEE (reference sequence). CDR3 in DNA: TGTGCCAGCAGCTTGATACAGGGCACAGATACGCAGTATTTT. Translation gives CASSLIQGTDTQYF.

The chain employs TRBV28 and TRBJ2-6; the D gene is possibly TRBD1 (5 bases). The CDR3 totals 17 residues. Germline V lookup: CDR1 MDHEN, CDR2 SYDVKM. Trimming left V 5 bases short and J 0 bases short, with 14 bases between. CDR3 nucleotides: TGTGCCAGCAGTCCTAATAGAGACAGCTCTGGGGCCAACGTCCTGACTTTC. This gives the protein CASSPNRDSSGANVLTF.

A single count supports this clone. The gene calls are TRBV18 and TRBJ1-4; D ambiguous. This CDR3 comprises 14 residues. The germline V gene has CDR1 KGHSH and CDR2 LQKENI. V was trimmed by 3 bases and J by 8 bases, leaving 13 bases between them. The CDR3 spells CASSPIPPSEKLFF. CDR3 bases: TGTGCCAGCTCACCCATTCCTCCGAGCGAAAAACTGTTTTTT.

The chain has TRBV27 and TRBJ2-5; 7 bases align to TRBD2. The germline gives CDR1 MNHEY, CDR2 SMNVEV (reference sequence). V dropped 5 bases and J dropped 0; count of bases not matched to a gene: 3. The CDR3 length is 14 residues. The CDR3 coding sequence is TGTGCCAGCAGTCCGACTAGCCACCAAGAGACCCAGTACTTC. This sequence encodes CASSPTSHQETQYF.

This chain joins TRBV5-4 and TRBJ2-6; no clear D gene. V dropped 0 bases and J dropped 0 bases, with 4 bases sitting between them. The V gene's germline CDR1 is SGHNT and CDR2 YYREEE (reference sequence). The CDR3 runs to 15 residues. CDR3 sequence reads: CASSLASSGANVLTF. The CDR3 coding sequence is TGTGCCAGCAGCTTGGCATCCTCTGGGGCCAACGTCCTGACTTTC.

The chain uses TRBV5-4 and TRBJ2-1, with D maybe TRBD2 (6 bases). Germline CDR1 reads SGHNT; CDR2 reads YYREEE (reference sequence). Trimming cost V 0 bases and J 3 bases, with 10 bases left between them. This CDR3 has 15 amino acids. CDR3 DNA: TGTGCCAGCAGCTTGGAGACTAGTGACTACAATGAGCAGTTCTTC. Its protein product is CASSLETSDYNEQFF.

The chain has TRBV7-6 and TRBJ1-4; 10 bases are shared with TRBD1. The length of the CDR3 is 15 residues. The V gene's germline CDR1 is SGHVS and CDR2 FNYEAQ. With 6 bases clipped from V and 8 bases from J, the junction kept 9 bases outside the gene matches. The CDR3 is CASRPGQGGYEKLFF. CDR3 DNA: TGTGCCAGCAGACCCGGACAGGGGGGTTACGAAAAACTGTTTTTT.

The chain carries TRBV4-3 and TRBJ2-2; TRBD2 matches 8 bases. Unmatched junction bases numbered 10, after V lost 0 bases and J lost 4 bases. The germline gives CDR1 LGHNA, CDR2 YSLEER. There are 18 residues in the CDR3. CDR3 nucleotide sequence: TGCGCCAGCAGCCAAGATCATACAATGGGGACTAGCACCGGGGAGCTGTTTTTT. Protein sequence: CASSQDHTMGTSTGELFF.

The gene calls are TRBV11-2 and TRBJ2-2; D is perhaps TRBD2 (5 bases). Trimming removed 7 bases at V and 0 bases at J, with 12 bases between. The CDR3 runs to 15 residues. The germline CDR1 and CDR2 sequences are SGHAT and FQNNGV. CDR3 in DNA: TGTGCCAGCACCCTAGGACTTTCGAACACCGGGGAGCTGTTTTTT. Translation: CASTLGLSNTGELFF.

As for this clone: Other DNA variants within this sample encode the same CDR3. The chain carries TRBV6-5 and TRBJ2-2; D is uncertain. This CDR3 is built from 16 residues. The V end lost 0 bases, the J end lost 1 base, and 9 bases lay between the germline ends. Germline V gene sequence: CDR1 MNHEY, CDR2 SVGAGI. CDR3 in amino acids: CASSYSTGGNTGELFF. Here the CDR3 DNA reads TGTGCCAGCAGTTACTCGACGGGCGGGAACACCGGGGAGCTGTTTTTT.

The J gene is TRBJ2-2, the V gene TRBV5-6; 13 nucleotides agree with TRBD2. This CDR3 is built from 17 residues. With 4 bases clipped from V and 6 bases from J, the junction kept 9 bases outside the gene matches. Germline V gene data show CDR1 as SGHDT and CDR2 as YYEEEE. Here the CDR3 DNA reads TGTGCCAGCAGCCAACGGACTAGCGGGAGTTTCTCCGGGGAGCTGTTTTTT. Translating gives CASSQRTSGSFSGELFF.

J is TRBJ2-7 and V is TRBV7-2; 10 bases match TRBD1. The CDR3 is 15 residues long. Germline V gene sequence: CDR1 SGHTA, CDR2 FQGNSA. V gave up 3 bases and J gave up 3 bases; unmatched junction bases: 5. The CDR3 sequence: CASSLGQGTFYEQYF. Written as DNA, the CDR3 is TGTGCCAGCAGCTTGGGACAGGGGACATTCTACGAGCAGTACTTC.

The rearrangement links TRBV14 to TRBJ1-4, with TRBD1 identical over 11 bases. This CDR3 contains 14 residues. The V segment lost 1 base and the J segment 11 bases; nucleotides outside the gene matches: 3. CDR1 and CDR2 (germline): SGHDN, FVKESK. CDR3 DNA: TGTGCCAGCAGCCAAGGGACAGGGGGCAAGAAACTGTTTTTT. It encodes CASSQGTGGKKLFF.

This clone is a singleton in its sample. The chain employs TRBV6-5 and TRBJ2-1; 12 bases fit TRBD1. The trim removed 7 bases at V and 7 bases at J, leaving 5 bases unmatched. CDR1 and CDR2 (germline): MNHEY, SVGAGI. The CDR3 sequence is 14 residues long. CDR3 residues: CASNRDRGLNEQFF. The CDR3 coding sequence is TGTGCCAGCAACCGGGACAGGGGGCTTAATGAGCAGTTCTTC.

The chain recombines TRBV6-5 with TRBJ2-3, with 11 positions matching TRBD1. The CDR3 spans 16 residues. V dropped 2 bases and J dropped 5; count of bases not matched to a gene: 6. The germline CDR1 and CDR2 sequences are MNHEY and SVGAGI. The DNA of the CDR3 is TGTGCCAGCAGTTACACCGGACAGGGGGCGGGAGATACGCAGTATTTT. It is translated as CASSYTGQGAGDTQYF.

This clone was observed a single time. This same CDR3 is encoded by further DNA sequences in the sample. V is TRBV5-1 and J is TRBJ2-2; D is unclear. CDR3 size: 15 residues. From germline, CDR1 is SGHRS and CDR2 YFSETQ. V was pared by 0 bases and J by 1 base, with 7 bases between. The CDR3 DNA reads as TGCGCCAGCAGCTTGGCCGGCGGGAACACCGGGGAGCTGTTTTTT. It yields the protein CASSLAGGNTGELFF.

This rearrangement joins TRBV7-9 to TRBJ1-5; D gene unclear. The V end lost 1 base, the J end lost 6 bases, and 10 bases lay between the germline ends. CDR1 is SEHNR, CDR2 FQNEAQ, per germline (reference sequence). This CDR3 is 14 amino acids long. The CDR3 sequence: CASSLDISVQPQHF. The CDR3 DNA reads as TGTGCCAGCAGCTTAGATATCAGCGTTCAGCCCCAGCATTTT.

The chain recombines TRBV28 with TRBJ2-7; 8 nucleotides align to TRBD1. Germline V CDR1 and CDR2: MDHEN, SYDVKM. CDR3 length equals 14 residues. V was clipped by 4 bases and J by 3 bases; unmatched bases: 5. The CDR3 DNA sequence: TGTGCCAGCAGTTCTGCCGGGACAGGCTACGAGCAGTACTTC. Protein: CASSSAGTGYEQYF.

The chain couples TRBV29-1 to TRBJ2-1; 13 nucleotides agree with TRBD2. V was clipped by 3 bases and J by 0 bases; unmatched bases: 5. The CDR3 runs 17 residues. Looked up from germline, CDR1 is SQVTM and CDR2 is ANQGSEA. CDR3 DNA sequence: TGCAGCGTTGAGGGGACTAGCGGGGATAGCTCCTACAATGAGCAGTTCTTC. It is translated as CSVEGTSGDSSYNEQFF.

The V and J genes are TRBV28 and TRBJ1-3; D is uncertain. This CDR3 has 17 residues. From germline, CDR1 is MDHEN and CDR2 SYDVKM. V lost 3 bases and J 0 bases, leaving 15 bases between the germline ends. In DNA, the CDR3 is TGTGCCAGCAGTTTTCCCACTCCGGTTGGCTCTGGAAACACCATATATTTT. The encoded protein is CASSFPTPVGSGNTIYF.

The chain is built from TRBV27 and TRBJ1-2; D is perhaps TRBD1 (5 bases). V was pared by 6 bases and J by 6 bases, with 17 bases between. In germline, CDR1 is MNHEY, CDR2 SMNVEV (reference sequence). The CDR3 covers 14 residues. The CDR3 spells CASSRAETVNGYTF. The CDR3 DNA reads TGTGCCAGCAGCCGGGCCGAGACAGTGAATGGCTACACCTTC.

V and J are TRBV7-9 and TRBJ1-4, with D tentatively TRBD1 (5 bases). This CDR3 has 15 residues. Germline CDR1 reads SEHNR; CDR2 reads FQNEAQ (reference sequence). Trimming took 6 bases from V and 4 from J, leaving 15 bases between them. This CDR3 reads CASREDGTLNEKLFF. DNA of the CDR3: TGTGCCAGCAGGGAGGACGGGACCCTTAATGAAAAACTGTTTTTT.

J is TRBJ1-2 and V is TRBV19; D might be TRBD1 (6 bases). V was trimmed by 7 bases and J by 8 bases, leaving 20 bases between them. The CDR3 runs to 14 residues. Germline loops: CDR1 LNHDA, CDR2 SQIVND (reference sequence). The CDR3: CASTPPGRGHGYTF. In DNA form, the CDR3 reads TGTGCCAGTACTCCCCCGGGCAGGGGCCACGGCTACACCTTC.

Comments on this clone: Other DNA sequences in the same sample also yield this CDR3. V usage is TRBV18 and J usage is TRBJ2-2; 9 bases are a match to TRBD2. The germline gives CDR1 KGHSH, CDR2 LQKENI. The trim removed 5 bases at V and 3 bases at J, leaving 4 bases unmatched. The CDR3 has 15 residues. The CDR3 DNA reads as TGTGCCAGCTCATCCTTAGCGGGAGACACCGGGGAGCTGTTTTTT. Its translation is CASSSLAGDTGELFF.

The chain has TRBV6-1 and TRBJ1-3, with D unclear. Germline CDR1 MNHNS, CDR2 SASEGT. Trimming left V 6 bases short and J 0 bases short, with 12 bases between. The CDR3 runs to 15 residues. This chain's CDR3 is CASRTNGDSGNTIYF. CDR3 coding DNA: TGTGCCAGCAGGACCAATGGGGACTCTGGAAACACCATATATTTT.